The 22 T cell receptor beta chains below were found in one sample sequenced in a study of radiotherapy plus CTLA-4 blockade in lung cancer. TCRdb keeps only in-frame clones here, not all; method: immunoSEQ multiplex PCR. The sample yields about 53,000 clones, approximately 84% seen once. The source was peripheral blood, collected from a patient treated with radiotherapy plus ipilimumab. The receptors were sampled from a human donor with non-small cell lung cancer whose response to radiotherapy plus ipilimumab could not be evaluated.

The chain has TRBV4-1 and TRBJ2-7; 13 nucleotides line up with TRBD2. The CDR3 is 15 residues long. V lost 3 bases and J lost 5; bases outside the gene matches: 4. The germline gives CDR1 MGHRA, CDR2 YSYEKL. Here the CDR3 DNA reads TGCGCCAGCAGCCAGGCCGGACTAGCGGGAGACGAGCAGTACTTC. The encoded protein is CASSQAGLAGDEQYF.

This chain joins TRBV28 and TRBJ2-1; no clear D gene. The CDR3 extends over 12 amino acids. Trimming took off 3 bases at V and 7 bases at J, with 7 bases between the two ends. From germline, CDR1 is MDHEN and CDR2 SYDVKM. The CDR3 here is CASSLNRNEQFF. The CDR3 DNA follows: TGTGCCAGCAGTTTGAATCGGAATGAGCAGTTCTTC.

The gene calls are TRBV19 and TRBJ2-4; the match to TRBD1 covers 8 bases. The CDR3 has 14 residues. The germline V gene has CDR1 LNHDA and CDR2 SQIVND (reference sequence). V shed 4 bases, J shed 7 bases, and the junction held 6 bases outside the gene matches. The CDR3 loop reads CASSRQGQENIQYF. The CDR3, as DNA: TGTGCCAGTAGTAGACAGGGGCAGGAGAACATTCAGTACTTC.

The J gene is TRBJ2-5, the V gene TRBV7-8; 10 bases align to TRBD1. CDR3 length: 14 residues. Trimming at V came to 5 bases and at J to 3 bases, leaving 3 bases not matched to a gene. Germline V CDR1 and CDR2: SGHVS, FQNEAQ. The CDR3 nucleotides are TGTGCCAGCAGCCTCGGGACAGGGGAAGAGACCCAGTACTTC. It is translated as CASSLGTGEETQYF.

The chain couples TRBV27 to TRBJ1-1; D is uncertain. V was cut by 6 bases and J by 11 bases, with 13 bases left in between. CDR1 is MNHEY and CDR2 is SMNVEV in the germline V gene (reference sequence). This CDR3 contains 11 residues. The CDR3: CASSSSSEAFF. The CDR3 DNA reads TGTGCCAGCAGCTCCTCTTCCGAGGCTTTCTTT.

The V and J genes are TRBV6-6 and TRBJ2-2; a weak D match, TRBD1 (6 bases). Trimming left V 8 bases short and J 2 bases short, with 12 bases between. The CDR3 is 14 residues long. Germline V gives CDR1 MNHNY, CDR2 SVGAGI (reference sequence). The CDR3 nucleotides read TGTGCCAGCGGGGGCAGCCTTAACACCGGGGAGCTGTTTTTT. This gives the protein CASGGSLNTGELFF.

J is TRBJ2-5 and V is TRBV20-1; D not certain. CDR1 DFQATT and CDR2 SNEGSKA come from the germline V gene (reference sequence). Trimming took 4 bases from V and 4 from J, leaving 4 bases between them. This CDR3 contains 10 residues. The CDR3, as DNA: TGCAGTGCTACGAGAGAGACCCAGTACTTC. As protein: CSATRETQYF.

This clone has only a few counts. This sequence joins TRBV2 and TRBJ2-2; the D is unclear. Germline CDR1 is SNHLY and CDR2 is FYNNEI. V was shortened by 6 bases and J by 5 bases, with 7 bases between the two germline ends. The CDR3 loop spans 12 amino acids. CDR3 bases: TGTGCCAGCAGGGAGAGTACCGGGGAGCTGTTTTTT. Translated: CASRESTGELFF. The full variable domain, completed using reference TRBV2 and TRBJ2-2, is EPEVTQTPSHQVTQMGQEVILRCVPISNHLYFYWYRQILGQKVEFLVSFYNNEISEKSEIFDDQFSVERPDGSNFTLKIRSTKLEDSAMYFCASRESTGELFFGEGSRLTVL.

Of note for this clone: The same CDR3 also results from other DNA sequences found in this sample. The chain has TRBV6-6 and TRBJ1-6, with D perhaps TRBD1 (6 bases). V was clipped by 2 bases and J by 7 bases, with 9 bases between them. The CDR3 length is 14 residues. Looked up from germline, CDR1 is MNHNY and CDR2 is SVGAGI (reference sequence). Here the CDR3 reads CASSYGQKNSPLHF. The DNA of the CDR3 is TGTGCCAGCAGTTACGGACAGAAAAATTCACCCCTCCACTTT.

This chain uses TRBV2 with TRBJ1-2; 8 bases agree with TRBD1. The CDR3 has 13 residues. Germline lookup yields CDR1 SNHLY and CDR2 FYNNEI. V shed 4 bases, J shed 11 bases, and the junction held 9 bases outside the gene matches. The CDR3 coding sequence is TGTGCCAGCAGTGGCAGGGGGCCCTATTGGTACACCTTC. Encoded protein: CASSGRGPYWYTF.

The rearrangement uses TRBV5-1 and TRBJ2-2; 9 bases match TRBD2. Per germline, CDR1 SGHRS and CDR2 YFSETQ. This CDR3 is 15 amino acids long. Trimming at V came to 6 bases and at J to 0 bases, leaving 3 bases not matched to a gene. The CDR3 DNA reads TGCGCCAGCACCGGCGGGAGGGCGAACACCGGGGAGCTGTTTTTT. It codes for CASTGGRANTGELFF.

This chain uses TRBV4-3 with TRBJ2-1; 11 bases align to TRBD2. The germline V gene has CDR1 LGHNA and CDR2 YSLEER. The CDR3 sequence is 15 residues long. After removal of 1 base from V and 9 bases from J, the junction contained 5 bases not matched to a gene. The CDR3 region has the DNA TGCGCCAGCAGCCAAGTGTCTAGCGGGAGGCCTGAGCAGTTCTTC. It is translated as CASSQVSSGRPEQFF.

V and J are TRBV19 and TRBJ2-7; D possibly corresponds to TRBD2 (5 bases). The germline V and J ends were trimmed by 4 bases and 0 bases, with 10 bases remaining between them. This CDR3 contains 14 residues. Germline assignment: CDR1 LNHDA and CDR2 SQIVND (reference sequence). This CDR3 reads CASSRTGSSYEQYF. CDR3 DNA: TGTGCCAGTAGTAGGACTGGGAGCTCCTACGAGCAGTACTTC.

The chain employs TRBV28 and TRBJ1-1; weak D call: TRBD1 (6 bases). The V gene lost 5 bases and the J gene lost 0 bases, with 13 bases spanning the gap. Germline V gives CDR1 MDHEN, CDR2 SYDVKM. This CDR3 spans 15 amino acids. The CDR3 is CASSPGGGMNTEAFF. For the CDR3, the DNA is TGTGCCAGCAGTCCCGGGGGGGGCATGAACACTGAAGCTTTCTTT.

The sample holds a few counts of this clone. This chain uses TRBV29-1 with TRBJ2-1, with TRBD2 matching over 13 bases. The CDR3 has 13 residues. The ends lost 4 bases at V and 8 bases at J; junction bases unmatched: 2. Per the germline V gene, CDR1 is SQVTM and CDR2 is ANQGSEA. CDR3 sequence reads: CSVGTSGSYEQFF. Written as DNA, the CDR3 is TGCAGCGTTGGGACTAGCGGGAGCTATGAGCAGTTCTTC.

This clone was detected only once. V is TRBV6-6 and J is TRBJ2-2; TRBD1 matches at 7 bases. CDR3 length: 14 amino acids. Per germline, CDR1 MNHNY and CDR2 SVGAGI (reference sequence). With 5 bases clipped from V and 3 bases from J, the junction kept 3 bases outside the gene matches. The CDR3 coding sequence is TGTGCCAGCAGTACAGGGGCCTACACCGGGGAGCTGTTTTTT. Encoded protein: CASSTGAYTGELFF.

The V call is TRBV6-6, the J call TRBJ1-2; D remains ambiguous. Germline CDR1 and CDR2: MNHNY and SVGAGI (reference sequence). V dropped 6 bases and J dropped 3 bases, with 14 bases sitting between them. The CDR3 is 14 amino acids. CDR3 sequence: CASRPGTAHYGYTF. The CDR3 DNA reads as TGTGCCAGCAGGCCCGGAACAGCCCACTATGGCTACACCTTC.

The chain combines TRBV23-1 with TRBJ2-3, with D possibly TRBD2 on 5 matching bases. TRBV23-1 is an ORF for which the function is uncertain. Trimming pared 0 bases from V and 0 bases from J, leaving 16 bases between. This CDR3 region has 18 residues. The CDR3 sequence: CASSQSYEGGSSTDTQYF. The CDR3 DNA reads TGCGCCAGCAGTCAATCGTATGAGGGCGGTTCTAGCACAGATACGCAGTATTTT.

The genes are TRBV10-1 and TRBJ2-5, with 9 nucleotides matching TRBD1. The DNA end is more similar to TRBJ2-7, so the J call may be wrong. This CDR3 is 16 amino acids long. Germline V gene lookup returns CDR1 WNHNN and CDR2 SYGVQD (reference sequence). The CDR3 loop is CASSESRGQGKDEQYF. The CDR3 DNA sequence: TGCGCCAGCAGTGAGTCCAGGGGACAGGGTAAAGACGAGCAGTACTTC.

The chain has TRBV28 and TRBJ2-1; 10 nucleotides line up with TRBD2. This CDR3 spans 16 amino acids. The trim removed 3 bases at V and 10 bases at J, leaving 12 bases unmatched. Germline V CDR1 and CDR2: MDHEN, SYDVKM. CDR3 in DNA: TGTGCCAGCAGTTTCTGGTCTAGCGGGAGAACTTGGGAGCAGTTCTTC. This translates into CASSFWSSGRTWEQFF. The full variable domain, rest sourced from reference TRBV28 and TRBJ2-1, is DVKVTQSSRYLVKRTGEKVFLECVQDMDHENMFWYRQDPGLGLRLIYFSYDVKMKEKGDIPEGYSVSREKKERFSLILESASTNQTSMYLCASSFWSSGRTWEQFFGPGTRLTVL.

The genes are TRBV30 and TRBJ2-1; 15 bases match TRBD2. The CDR3 loop spans 17 amino acids. V shed 5 bases and J 0 bases; nucleotides not matched to a gene: 5. The germline V gene has CDR1 GTSNPN and CDR2 SVGIG (reference sequence). The CDR3 loop reads CAWGGLAGGPSYNEQFF. The CDR3 DNA sequence: TGTGCCTGGGGGGGACTAGCGGGAGGTCCCTCCTACAATGAGCAGTTCTTC.

This sequence joins TRBV5-1 and TRBJ2-2, with D possibly matching TRBD1 (7 bases). V was cut by 1 base and J by 7 bases, with 17 bases left in between. Germline CDR1 and CDR2: SGHRS and YFSETQ. The CDR3 runs to 16 residues. Here the CDR3 reads CASSLMAGGSVGELFF. The CDR3 DNA is TGCGCCAGCAGCTTGATGGCAGGGGGGTCGGTCGGGGAGCTGTTTTTT.